In its sample, the clone carrying this T cell receptor beta chain is medium-sized (0.01 to 0.1%). Antigen specificity is unknown. Time point in this sample: sample taken at primary tumor resection. Whole RNA obtained from tumor, nontumor lung or frozen PBMC underwent sequencing without sorting. The data were taken from a study of spatial heterogeneity in lung cancer. TCRdb reanalysed the 5' RACE reads using MiXCR and keeps one entry per CDR3 protein. The sample lists roughly 60,000 distinct CDR3 sequences; less than 10% were seen once. V lost 6 bases and J lost 2, with 10 bases in between. Germline V lookup: CDR1 SNHLY, CDR2 FYNNEI. The CDR3 loop spans 13 amino acids. Study results and limitations: Resection blood, more than follow-up blood, showed ubiquitous expanded tumor TCRs.

The chain has TRBV2 and TRBJ1-2, with D perhaps TRBD1 (5 bases). This material consisted of PBMCs, taken at surgery. This TCR was sampled from a female donor with early-stage non-small cell lung cancer. The CDR3 region has the DNA TGTGCCAGCAGGACGGGACCGAACTATGGCTACACCTTC. As protein: CASRTGPNYGYTF.